The rows below give T cell receptor beta chains drawn from one sample of a study of vaccination and CD4 T cells after COVID-19. TCRdb passed the PCR reads through MiXCR, listing each CDR3 protein once. The table records 20,000 to 25,000 distinct CDR3 sequences, almost 50% of them present only once. No antigens are known for them. Sequencing was done on a sample of CD4+ T cells from blood, cultured in vitro. The receptor source for this set is a human donor who had recovered from COVID-19. The CDR3 runs from the conserved cysteine through the conserved F or W. Fields, in order: CDR3 length, V gene, D gene, J gene, clone size, CDR3 DNA, CDR3 protein. D genes are given only for firm matches. Some rows have no size entry. The others give once, few or many, or a class for an expanded clone.

CDR3 length: 12; V gene: TRBV30; D gene: NA; J gene: TRBJ1-1; clone size: once; CDR3 DNA: TGTGCCTGGAGCGGGGCGTACACTGAAGCTTTCTTT; CDR3 protein: CAWSGAYTEAFF
CDR3 length: 15; V gene: TRBV27; D gene: NA; J gene: TRBJ2-3; clone size: medium-sized; CDR3 DNA: TGTGCCAGCAGTTTATCTGGGGTTAGCACAGATACGCAGTATTTT; CDR3 protein: CASSLSGVSTDTQYF
CDR3 length: 13; V gene: TRBV9; D gene: TRBD1; J gene: TRBJ2-7; clone size: NA; CDR3 DNA: TGTGCCAGCAGCGTGGGACAGGGATCCGAGCAGTACTTC; CDR3 protein: CASSVGQGSEQYF
CDR3 length: 13; V gene: TRBV7-2; D gene: NA; J gene: TRBJ1-5; clone size: NA; CDR3 DNA: TGTGCCAGCAGCTTAGCCCCGAATCAGCCCCAGCATTTT; CDR3 protein: CASSLAPNQPQHF
CDR3 length: 13; V gene: TRBV20-1; D gene: TRBD1; J gene: TRBJ2-5; clone size: NA; CDR3 DNA: TGCAGTGCGAAGACAGGGTTTGGGGAGACCCAGTACTTC; CDR3 protein: CSAKTGFGETQYF
CDR3 length: 13; V gene: TRBV7-9; D gene: NA; J gene: TRBJ2-5; clone size: NA; CDR3 DNA: TGTGCCAGCAGCTTAGCAGTAGGGGAGACCCAGTACTTC; CDR3 protein: CASSLAVGETQYF
CDR3 length: 13; V gene: TRBV11-3; D gene: NA; J gene: TRBJ1-2; clone size: few; CDR3 DNA: TGTGCCAGCAGCCAGACAGCAAACTATGGCTACACCTTC; CDR3 protein: CASSQTANYGYTF
CDR3 length: 11; V gene: TRBV6-2/TRBV6-3; D gene: NA; J gene: TRBJ2-7; clone size: NA; CDR3 DNA: TGTGCCAGCAGTTCCCGGGGGGAGCAGTACTTC; CDR3 protein: CASSSRGEQYF
CDR3 length: 14; V gene: TRBV11-2; D gene: TRBD1; J gene: TRBJ1-2; clone size: few; CDR3 DNA: TGTGCCAGCAGCCGGGACAGTTACAACTATGGCTACACCTTC; CDR3 protein: CASSRDSYNYGYTF
CDR3 length: 14; V gene: TRBV7-9; D gene: NA; J gene: TRBJ1-4; clone size: NA; CDR3 DNA: TGTGCCAGCAGCTTGACGGGAGCTAATGAAAAACTGTTTTTT; CDR3 protein: CASSLTGANEKLFF
CDR3 length: 14; V gene: TRBV7-2; D gene: TRBD1; J gene: TRBJ1-5; clone size: NA; CDR3 DNA: TGTGCCAGCAGTGACAGGGGAGGGAATCAGCCCCAGCATTTT; CDR3 protein: CASSDRGGNQPQHF
CDR3 length: 14; V gene: TRBV10-2; D gene: TRBD1; J gene: TRBJ1-1; clone size: NA; CDR3 DNA: TGCGCCAGCAGGGTAGGGGGCGAAGACACTGAAGCTTTCTTT; CDR3 protein: CASRVGGEDTEAFF
CDR3 length: 15; V gene: TRBV28; D gene: NA; J gene: TRBJ1-1; clone size: NA; CDR3 DNA: TGTGCCAGACCTCAGGGGCGGATTATGAACACTGAAGCTTTCTTT; CDR3 protein: CARPQGRIMNTEAFF
CDR3 length: 12; V gene: TRBV6-1; D gene: NA; J gene: TRBJ2-5; clone size: NA; CDR3 DNA: TGTGCCAGCAGGAGGGGCGACGAGACCCAGTACTTC; CDR3 protein: CASRRGDETQYF
CDR3 length: 13; V gene: TRBV6-1; D gene: NA; J gene: TRBJ1-2; clone size: NA; CDR3 DNA: TGTGCCAGCAGCCCGGGCAGTCCAAGTGGCTACACCTTC; CDR3 protein: CASSPGSPSGYTF
CDR3 length: 14; V gene: TRBV9; D gene: NA; J gene: TRBJ2-3; clone size: NA; CDR3 DNA: TGTGCCAGCAGCGTAGGCCCGAGCACAGATACGCAGTATTTT; CDR3 protein: CASSVGPSTDTQYF
CDR3 length: 15; V gene: TRBV7-8; D gene: NA; J gene: TRBJ1-3; clone size: few; CDR3 DNA: TGTGCCAGCAGCTTAAGGGAGGGTTCTGGAAACACCATATATTTT; CDR3 protein: CASSLREGSGNTIYF
CDR3 length: 18; V gene: TRBV10-3; D gene: NA; J gene: TRBJ1-1; clone size: NA; CDR3 DNA: TGTGCCATCAGGACCCTCCGAGGTGGGGGGGGAGGCGGCACTGAAGCTTTCTTT; CDR3 protein: CAIRTLRGGGGGGTEAFF
CDR3 length: 14; V gene: TRBV29-1; D gene: NA; J gene: TRBJ2-5; clone size: NA; CDR3 DNA: TGCAGCGTTACTGAAGGGGGGGCAGGGGAGACCCAGTACTTC; CDR3 protein: CSVTEGGAGETQYF
CDR3 length: 15; V gene: TRBV24-1; D gene: TRBD2; J gene: TRBJ2-1; clone size: NA; CDR3 DNA: TGTGCCACCCTAGGGACTAGCGGGGCTTACAATGAGCAGTTCTTC; CDR3 protein: CATLGTSGAYNEQFF
CDR3 length: 15; V gene: TRBV12-3/TRBV12-4; D gene: NA; J gene: TRBJ2-3; clone size: NA; CDR3 DNA: TGTGCCAGCAGGATGGGCCCCTGGGGCACAGATACGCAGTATTTT; CDR3 protein: CASRMGPWGTDTQYF
CDR3 length: 16; V gene: TRBV5-1; D gene: NA; J gene: TRBJ2-7; clone size: NA; CDR3 DNA: TGCGCCAGCAGCTTATCGCTTCTCGAGGTCACGGGGGAGCAGTACTTC; CDR3 protein: CASSLSLLEVTGEQYF
CDR3 length: 14; V gene: TRBV24-1; D gene: TRBD2; J gene: TRBJ2-1; clone size: few; CDR3 DNA: TGTGCCACCAGCCCTAGCGGGAGGTGGGATGAGCAGTTCTTC; CDR3 protein: CATSPSGRWDEQFF
CDR3 length: 15; V gene: TRBV11-2; D gene: NA; J gene: TRBJ1-2; clone size: few; CDR3 DNA: TGTGCCAGCAGCTCCAGGGACGGAGCTAACTATGGCTACACCTTC; CDR3 protein: CASSSRDGANYGYTF
CDR3 length: 16; V gene: TRBV11-2; D gene: TRBD1; J gene: TRBJ2-3; clone size: few; CDR3 DNA: TGTGCCAGCAGCTTAGGGAGGACAGGGGGCGCAGATACGCAGTATTTT; CDR3 protein: CASSLGRTGGADTQYF
CDR3 length: 17; V gene: TRBV18; D gene: TRBD1; J gene: TRBJ2-6; clone size: NA; CDR3 DNA: TGTGCCAGCTCACCAACAGGGGGCCTCTCTGGGGCCAACGTCCTGACTTTC; CDR3 protein: CASSPTGGLSGANVLTF
CDR3 length: 16; V gene: TRBV6-1; D gene: TRBD2; J gene: TRBJ2-3; clone size: NA; CDR3 DNA: TGTGCCAGCAGTCGCCACGCGGGAGGAACCACAGATACGCAGTATTTT; CDR3 protein: CASSRHAGGTTDTQYF
CDR3 length: 13; V gene: TRBV25-1; D gene: NA; J gene: TRBJ1-2; clone size: few; CDR3 DNA: TGTGCCAGCAGTGAGGGAGGGTCCTATGGCTACACCTTC; CDR3 protein: CASSEGGSYGYTF
CDR3 length: 17; V gene: TRBV7-8; D gene: TRBD2; J gene: TRBJ2-1; clone size: few; CDR3 DNA: TGTGCCAGCAGCGGTCGGGGGGCGGGAGGCCCCCACAATGAGCAGTTCTTC; CDR3 protein: CASSGRGAGGPHNEQFF
CDR3 length: 12; V gene: TRBV20-1; D gene: NA; J gene: TRBJ2-7; clone size: once; CDR3 DNA: TGCAGTGCTAGCTCTAGCGTGTACGAGCAGTACTTC; CDR3 protein: CSASSSVYEQYF
CDR3 length: 15; V gene: TRBV7-2; D gene: NA; J gene: TRBJ1-2; clone size: few; CDR3 DNA: TGTGCCAGCAGCTTAGGGATAGGGACGAACTATGGCTACACCTTC; CDR3 protein: CASSLGIGTNYGYTF
CDR3 length: 15; V gene: TRBV2; D gene: NA; J gene: TRBJ2-2; clone size: NA; CDR3 DNA: TGTGCCAGCAGTGGCTTACAGCTGAACACCGGGGAGCTGTTTTTT; CDR3 protein: CASSGLQLNTGELFF
CDR3 length: 13; V gene: TRBV20-1; D gene: TRBD2; J gene: TRBJ2-7; clone size: few; CDR3 DNA: TGCAGTGTTGGACTAGCGGGGATCTACGAGCAGTACTTC; CDR3 protein: CSVGLAGIYEQYF
CDR3 length: 12; V gene: TRBV20-1; D gene: NA; J gene: TRBJ1-1; clone size: few; CDR3 DNA: TGCAGTGCCGAGCGGAAGACAACTGAAGCTTTCTTT; CDR3 protein: CSAERKTTEAFF
CDR3 length: 12; V gene: TRBV5-1; D gene: NA; J gene: TRBJ1-2; clone size: NA; CDR3 DNA: TGCGCCAGCAGCTTGCTGGGCTATGGCTACACCTTC; CDR3 protein: CASSLLGYGYTF
CDR3 length: 13; V gene: TRBV20-1; D gene: NA; J gene: TRBJ2-7; clone size: NA; CDR3 DNA: TGCAGTGCTAGAGAAACTAGAGCCTACGAGCAGTACTTC; CDR3 protein: CSARETRAYEQYF
CDR3 length: 12; V gene: TRBV20-1; D gene: NA; J gene: TRBJ2-7; clone size: NA; CDR3 DNA: TGCAGTGCCCGTGGGCTAGCCGACGAGCAGTACTTC; CDR3 protein: CSARGLADEQYF
CDR3 length: 16; V gene: TRBV12-3/TRBV12-4; D gene: TRBD2; J gene: TRBJ2-2; clone size: NA; CDR3 DNA: TGTGCCAGCAGTCCGGGACTAGGGGCCCACACCGGGGAGCTGTTTTTT; CDR3 protein: CASSPGLGAHTGELFF
CDR3 length: 13; V gene: TRBV19; D gene: NA; J gene: TRBJ2-1; clone size: NA; CDR3 DNA: TGTGCCAGTAGTGATTTTGCCCAGAATGAGCAGTTCTTC; CDR3 protein: CASSDFAQNEQFF
CDR3 length: 13; V gene: TRBV7-3; D gene: NA; J gene: TRBJ1-5; clone size: NA; CDR3 DNA: TGTGCCAGCAGCTTAATGAACAATCAGCCCCAGCATTTT; CDR3 protein: CASSLMNNQPQHF
CDR3 length: 15; V gene: TRBV10-3; D gene: NA; J gene: TRBJ2-2; clone size: few; CDR3 DNA: TGTGCCATCAGTTCCACAGGGAGGAACACCGGGGAGCTGTTTTTT; CDR3 protein: CAISSTGRNTGELFF
CDR3 length: 14; V gene: TRBV7-2; D gene: NA; J gene: TRBJ1-3; clone size: NA; CDR3 DNA: TGTGCCAGCACCCAGTGGGTATCTGGAAACACCATATATTTT; CDR3 protein: CASTQWVSGNTIYF
CDR3 length: 14; V gene: TRBV20-1; D gene: NA; J gene: TRBJ2-3; clone size: NA; CDR3 DNA: TGCAGCACCTTTTTGAACAGGGCCCCAGATACGCAGTATTTT; CDR3 protein: CSTFLNRAPDTQYF